Presented here are 15 T cell receptor beta chains from one specimen sequenced in a study of CD8+ T cells in alopecia areata. Extraction of RNA preceded its reverse transcription into cDNA, which served as the sequencing template. Libraries were prepared by immunoSEQ multiplex PCR; TCRdb keeps only in-frame clonotypes and omits some of them. Of 150,000 to 200,000 clones in the sample, 51% were seen once. Treatment of the sample: oral pan-JAK inhibitor, 5-10 mg twice daily. Sequenced material: CD8+ T cells sorted from blood, taken around week 52, from a patient treated with tofacitinib. The receptors were sampled from a human donor with alopecia areata.

The chain has TRBV18 and TRBJ1-6; unclear D gene. Trimming removed 1 base at V and 7 bases at J, with 8 bases between. Germline lookup yields CDR1 KGHSH and CDR2 LQKENI. This CDR3 has 14 residues. CDR3 amino acids: CASSPRGENSPLHF. CDR3 DNA sequence: TGTGCCAGCTCACCACGCGGAGAAAATTCACCCCTCCACTTT.

The chain joins TRBV9 to TRBJ2-6; 7 positions agree with TRBD2. The CDR3 sequence is 19 residues long. The junction had 13 bases not matched to a gene; V was cut back by 4 bases and J by 0 bases. CDR1 is SGDLS, CDR2 YYNGEE, per germline. CDR3 in DNA: TGTGCCAGCAGCCCCCCCGACAGCGGGGATGTCTCTGGGGCCAACGTCCTGACTTTC. Protein: CASSPPDSGDVSGANVLTF.

The gene calls are TRBV25-1 and TRBJ2-5; 7 bases are a match to TRBD2. CDR1 MGHDK and CDR2 SYGVNS come from the germline V gene. V dropped 4 bases and J dropped 4; count of bases not matched to a gene: 6. The CDR3 extends over 14 amino acids. The CDR3 coding sequence is TGTGCCAGCAGTGGAACTAGCGTGGGAGAGACCCAGTACTTC. Protein sequence: CASSGTSVGETQYF.

The CDR3 region has the DNA TGTGCCAGCAGCTTAGACGACAGCTCCTACGAGCAGTACTTC. The encoded protein is CASSLDDSSYEQYF. This rearrangement joins TRBV7-8 to TRBJ2-7, with D possibly matching TRBD1 (5 bases). Trimming pared 1 base from V and 0 bases from J, leaving 7 bases between. The CDR3 contains 14 residues. Per germline, CDR1 SGHVS and CDR2 FQNEAQ.

V usage is TRBV30 and J usage is TRBJ1-1, with D unresolved. The CDR3 contains 13 residues. Trimming removed 0 bases from V and 4 bases from J, with 9 bases in between. Germline V CDR1 and CDR2: GTSNPN, SVGIG (reference sequence). The CDR3 DNA follows: TGTGCCTGGAGTGTACTTCCAAGCACTGAAGCTTTCTTT. Residues: CAWSVLPSTEAFF.

This clone has a handful of counts. The chain is built from TRBV6-5 and TRBJ2-1, with 8 nucleotides matching TRBD1. From germline, CDR1 is MNHEY and CDR2 SVGAGI. The CDR3 contains 15 residues. V lost 0 bases and J lost 8; bases outside the gene matches: 6. The DNA of the CDR3 is TGTGCCAGCAGTTACTCGTCGGACAGGGTAGATGAGCAGTTCTTC. Translating gives CASSYSSDRVDEQFF.

The chain has TRBV27 and TRBJ1-1; D is unclear. Germline V gives CDR1 MNHEY, CDR2 SMNVEV (reference sequence). Trimming removed 3 bases at V and 2 bases at J, with 10 bases between. The CDR3 length is 14 residues. The CDR3 is CASSFISGNTEAFF. In DNA, the CDR3 is TGTGCCAGCAGTTTTATATCGGGTAACACTGAAGCTTTCTTT.

The gene calls are TRBV14 and TRBJ2-5; 9 bases are shared with TRBD1. Germline V gene lookup returns CDR1 SGHDN and CDR2 FVKESK. This CDR3 spans 17 amino acids. The V gene end was trimmed by 5 bases and the J gene end by 5 bases; junction bases not matched to a gene: 15. CDR3 sequence (DNA): TGTGCCAGCAGCGCTGACAGGGGGGGTTTTCGACGGGAGACCCAGTACTTC. It is translated as CASSADRGGFRRETQYF.

The gene calls are TRBV2 and TRBJ1-1; D might be TRBD1 (6 bases). This CDR3 is built from 16 residues. Trimming left V 4 bases short and J 0 bases short, with 15 bases between. The germline CDR1 and CDR2 sequences are SNHLY and FYNNEI. CDR3 sequence reads: CASSADTGKMNTEAFF. The DNA for the CDR3 is TGTGCCAGCAGTGCGGATACAGGGAAAATGAACACTGAAGCTTTCTTT.

This chain links TRBV5-6 with TRBJ2-7; D gene unclear. The V and J ends lost 2 bases and 0 bases respectively, with 6 bases between them. Germline V gene lookup returns CDR1 SGHDT and CDR2 YYEEEE. The CDR3 has 13 amino acids. DNA for the CDR3: TGTGCCAGCAGCTTCTACCCCTCCTACGAGCAGTACTTC. Its translation: CASSFYPSYEQYF.

The CDR3 spells CASSQESSYEQYF. The CDR3 coding sequence is TGCGCCAGCAGCCAAGAGAGTTCCTACGAGCAGTACTTC. The chain links TRBV4-1 to TRBJ2-7; D is undetermined. Trimming pared 0 bases from V and 1 base from J, leaving 4 bases between. Per the germline V gene, CDR1 is MGHRA and CDR2 is YSYEKL. CDR3 length: 13 residues.

This clone turned up a few times. The chain is built from TRBV11-2 and TRBJ2-7; 8 bases are shared with TRBD1. The CDR3 covers 15 residues. Trimming removed 0 bases from V and 4 bases from J; junction bases left unmatched: 5. Germline V lookup: CDR1 SGHAT, CDR2 FQNNGV. The CDR3 DNA is TGTGCCAGCAGCTTAGATCCAGGGGGCGGTTACGAGCAGTACTTC. It specifies CASSLDPGGGYEQYF.

The chain's CDR3 is CASSAQQGSYGYTF. The CDR3 bases are TGCGCCAGCAGCGCGCAGCAGGGTTCATATGGCTACACCTTC. V is TRBV5-1 and J is TRBJ1-2; tentative D call: TRBD1 (5 bases). This CDR3 is 14 amino acids long. Trimming took off 4 bases at V and 5 bases at J, with 15 bases between the two ends. Germline V CDR1 and CDR2: SGHRS, YFSETQ.

This clone was counted only a few times. The chain uses TRBV11-2 and TRBJ1-2; a possible D gene is TRBD1 (6 bases). The CDR3 extends over 14 amino acids. CDR1 SGHAT and CDR2 FQNNGV come from the germline V gene. V was trimmed by 8 bases and J by 8 bases, leaving 21 bases between them. The CDR3 sequence is CASALGGRPSGYTF. In DNA, the CDR3 is TGTGCCAGCGCCCTGGGGGGGCGGCCCAGCGGCTACACCTTC.

A few counts support this clone. The gene calls are TRBV4-3 and TRBJ1-1; 8 bases fit TRBD1. CDR1 is LGHNA, CDR2 YSLEER, per germline. This CDR3 spans 14 amino acids. Losses at the gene ends were 5 bases for V and 3 bases for J; bases not matched to a gene: 5. For the CDR3, the DNA is TGCGCCAGCAGCACCCAGACAGGGGACACTGAAGCTTTCTTT. Amino acids: CASSTQTGDTEAFF.